This T cell receptor beta chain was recorded in a study of T cell changes during pregnancy in multiple sclerosis. In germline, CDR1 is MNHEY, CDR2 SMNVEV (reference sequence). Trimming stripped 5 bases from V and 2 bases from J, with 16 bases between. CDR3 length equals 15 residues. TCRdb's copy holds only in-frame clones and misses some; the assay was immunoSEQ multiplex PCR. The sample shows 70,000 to 95,000 clones, 85% to 95% of them seen only once. The TCR was taken from a female donor with multiple sclerosis, enrolled in a pregnancy study. The chain combines TRBV27 with TRBJ2-7; tentatively, D is TRBD1 (6 bases). The sequenced sample was peripheral blood, obtained in the third trimester of pregnancy. CDR3 in DNA: TGTGCCAGCAGTGGCCGGACCAGGGGAACCTACGAGCAGTACTTC. It specifies CASSGRTRGTYEQYF.